These 31 T cell receptor beta chains were all obtained from the same sample, sequenced in a study of cytomegalovirus exposure and HLA in healthy donors. Assay: immunoSEQ multiplex PCR; the TCRdb copy retains only in-frame clones and omits some. Here the sample spans approximately 300,000 clones, roughly 87% being singletons. The sample taken for sequencing was PBMCs. The receptors here all came from a woman in her 30s in good health and CMV-seropositive.

The chain is built from TRBV6-6 and TRBJ2-7; tentatively, D is TRBD1 (6 bases). V lost 6 bases and J lost 0, with 18 bases in between. The CDR3 contains 16 residues. Per the germline V gene, CDR1 is MNHNY and CDR2 is SVGAGI (reference sequence). In DNA form, the CDR3 reads TGTGCCAGCAGCCGAGGACAGCCAGAACTCTCCTACGAGCAGTACTTC. The encoded protein is CASSRGQPELSYEQYF.

The chain has TRBV4-1 and TRBJ2-5, with TRBD2 matching 14 bases. Looked up from germline, CDR1 is MGHRA and CDR2 is YSYEKL. The CDR3 spans 17 residues. Trimming cost V 1 base and J 5 bases; bases outside gene matches: 6. This chain's CDR3 is CASSQGLAGGGGETQYF. Written as DNA, the CDR3 is TGCGCCAGCAGCCAAGGACTAGCGGGAGGGGGGGGCGAGACCCAGTACTTC.

The chain links TRBV28 to TRBJ2-7, with 11 bases matching TRBD2. The CDR3 totals 18 residues. J lost 3 bases, V lost 2 bases, and 12 bases had no gene match. Germline values: CDR1 MDHEN, CDR2 SYDVKM. The CDR3 here is CASSLDQPGTSGNYEQYF. Here the CDR3 DNA reads TGTGCCAGCAGTTTAGATCAACCCGGGACTAGCGGCAACTACGAGCAGTACTTC. Full variable domain (outside the CDR3, taken from reference TRBV28 and TRBJ2-7): DVKVTQSSRYLVKRTGEKVFLECVQDMDHENMFWYRQDPGLGLRLIYFSYDVKMKEKGDIPEGYSVSREKKERFSLILESASTNQTSMYLCASSLDQPGTSGNYEQYFGPGTRLTVT.

The chain employs TRBV27 and TRBJ1-2; 9 positions match TRBD1. CDR1 MNHEY and CDR2 SMNVEV come from the germline V gene (reference sequence). J was trimmed by 3 bases and V by 6 bases; bases with no gene match: 17. This CDR3 has 18 residues. The CDR3 is CASSLGPLGTGRDYGYTF. The CDR3 bases are TGTGCCAGCAGCTTGGGACCCCTCGGGACAGGGAGGGACTATGGCTACACCTTC.

This sequence joins TRBV5-1 and TRBJ2-7; D is tentatively TRBD1 or TRBD2 (5 bases each). Germline V lookup: CDR1 SGHRS, CDR2 YFSETQ. Trimming cost V 2 bases and J 1 base, with 10 bases left between them. CDR3 length: 14 residues. The CDR3: CASSFRDDSYEQYF. The CDR3 region has the DNA TGCGCCAGCAGCTTCCGGGACGATTCCTACGAGCAGTACTTC.

The chain links TRBV28 to TRBJ2-7; the D gene is possibly TRBD1 (6 bases). The CDR3 length is 13 residues. Germline V gene sequence: CDR1 MDHEN, CDR2 SYDVKM. V was cut by 4 bases and J by 4 bases, with 11 bases left in between. The CDR3 region has the DNA TGTGCCAGCAGTTGGCAGGGGTCGTACGAGCAGTACTTC. Amino acid sequence: CASSWQGSYEQYF. Variable domain in full (rest from reference TRBV28 and TRBJ2-7): DVKVTQSSRYLVKRTGEKVFLECVQDMDHENMFWYRQDPGLGLRLIYFSYDVKMKEKGDIPEGYSVSREKKERFSLILESASTNQTSMYLCASSWQGSYEQYFGPGTRLTVT.

V gene TRBV5-6 combines with J gene TRBJ2-3, with 8 bases lining up with TRBD2. The germline V gene encodes CDR1 SGHDT and CDR2 YYEEEE. This CDR3 contains 15 residues. Trimming removed 2 bases from V and 1 base from J; junction bases left unmatched: 3. CDR3 DNA sequence: TGTGCCAGCAGCTTACGAGCGGGGGGCACAGATACGCAGTATTTT. It specifies CASSLRAGGTDTQYF.

The chain employs TRBV25-1 and TRBJ2-1, with TRBD2 matching over 10 bases. This CDR3 comprises 18 residues. V was clipped by 5 bases and J by 4 bases; unmatched bases: 14. Germline CDR1 reads MGHDK; CDR2 reads SYGVNS. The CDR3 reads CASSQGLFSAGGYNEQFF. CDR3 coding DNA: TGTGCCAGCAGTCAAGGGCTTTTTTCAGCGGGGGGGTACAATGAGCAGTTCTTC.

This sequence joins TRBV4-2 and TRBJ2-2; tentative D call: TRBD1 (5 bases). V shed 3 bases and J shed 2 bases, with 7 bases lying between them. The V gene's germline CDR1 is LGHNA and CDR2 YNFKEQ. The CDR3 totals 14 residues. This CDR3 reads CASSHQGNTGELFF. DNA of the CDR3: TGTGCCAGCAGCCATCAGGGCAACACCGGGGAGCTGTTTTTT.

The chain joins TRBV5-5 to TRBJ1-1; unclear D gene. V lost 1 base, J lost 4 bases, and 8 bases lay in between. Germline CDR1 and CDR2: SGHKS and YYEKEE (reference sequence). The CDR3 is 13 amino acids. CDR3 in DNA: TGTGCCAGCAGCTTGCATTTGGGCACTGAAGCTTTCTTT. It encodes CASSLHLGTEAFF.

The V call is TRBV29-1, the J call TRBJ2-1; a weak D match, TRBD2 (6 bases). Germline V gene lookup returns CDR1 SQVTM and CDR2 ANQGSEA. With 5 bases removed from V and 0 bases from J, the gap between germline ends came to 11 bases. This CDR3 has 14 amino acids. The CDR3 nucleotides read TGCAGCGTTCAAACGGGACTCTCCTACAATGAGCAGTTCTTC. Its translation is CSVQTGLSYNEQFF.

This clone has only one observation. The V and J genes are TRBV2 and TRBJ2-3; the match to TRBD2 covers 15 bases. CDR1 is SNHLY and CDR2 is FYNNEI in the germline V gene. CDR3 length: 16 amino acids. The ends lost 5 bases at V and 5 bases at J; junction bases unmatched: 5. CDR3 in DNA: TGTGCCAGCAGTCTGAGGACTAGCGGGGGGGTAGATACGCAGTATTTT. Translation: CASSLRTSGGVDTQYF.

The rearrangement links TRBV19 to TRBJ2-5; D is unresolved. The CDR3 has 16 amino acids. The V end was cut by 1 base, the J end by 1 base, with 13 bases between. From germline, CDR1 is LNHDA and CDR2 SQIVND (reference sequence). The CDR3 nucleotides read TGTGCCAGTAGTATAGGGCAACGCTTTGCCCAAGAGACCCAGTACTTC. Protein product: CASSIGQRFAQETQYF. The full variable domain, rest sourced from reference TRBV19 and TRBJ2-5, is DGGITQSPKYLFRKEGQNVTLSCEQNLNHDAMYWYRQDPGQGLRLIYYSQIVNDFQKGDIAEGYSVSREKKESFPLTVTSAQKNPTAFYLCASSIGQRFAQETQYFGPGTRLLVL.

J is TRBJ1-3 and V is TRBV5-5; D is uncertain. The CDR3 runs 15 residues. Germline V gene data show CDR1 as SGHKS and CDR2 as YYEKEE (reference sequence). With 5 bases removed from V and 2 bases from J, the gap between germline ends came to 14 bases. Written as DNA, the CDR3 is TGTGCCAGCAGGACCGGACTGGTCGCTGGAAACACCATATATTTT. It encodes CASRTGLVAGNTIYF.

The chain recombines TRBV27 with TRBJ2-1; D is unresolved. Trimming removed 0 bases at V and 10 bases at J, with 10 bases between. The CDR3 extends over 13 amino acids. Per germline, CDR1 MNHEY and CDR2 SMNVEV (reference sequence). The CDR3 sequence: CASSLSVRREQFF. CDR3 in DNA: TGTGCCAGCAGTTTATCAGTACGGAGAGAGCAGTTCTTC.

This rearrangement joins TRBV2 to TRBJ1-2; 9 nucleotides agree with TRBD1. Germline loops: CDR1 SNHLY, CDR2 FYNNEI. Trimming removed 4 bases from V and 6 bases from J; junction bases left unmatched: 9. The CDR3 extends over 15 amino acids. CDR3 region: CASSVRDRARHGYTF. DNA of the CDR3: TGTGCCAGCAGTGTCCGGGACAGGGCCCGTCATGGCTACACCTTC.

This clone was found a few times. The chain carries TRBV7-2 and TRBJ1-1; D unresolved. This CDR3 has 13 amino acids. Per germline, CDR1 SGHTA and CDR2 FQGNSA. V was clipped by 3 bases and J by 4 bases, with 9 bases between them. The CDR3 region has the DNA TGTGCCAGCAGCTTGTTCCCGAGCACTGAAGCTTTCTTT. It codes for CASSLFPSTEAFF.

The chain combines TRBV29-1 with TRBJ2-4; TRBD2 aligns across 8 bases. The V segment lost 1 base and the J segment 1 base; nucleotides outside the gene matches: 3. The CDR3 loop spans 15 amino acids. Germline V CDR1 and CDR2: SQVTM, ANQGSEA. This CDR3 reads CSVEVRGAAKNIQYF. In DNA form, the CDR3 reads TGCAGCGTTGAAGTGCGGGGGGCGGCCAAAAACATTCAGTACTTC.

This sequence joins TRBV6-5 and TRBJ2-2; 7 nucleotides match TRBD1. Germline V gives CDR1 MNHEY, CDR2 SVGAGI. The trim removed 6 bases at V and 6 bases at J, leaving 10 bases unmatched. The CDR3 is made up of 15 amino acids. The CDR3, as DNA: TGTGCCAGCAGCCCCGTTGGGCAGGGGGCCGGGGAGCTGTTTTTT. Protein sequence: CASSPVGQGAGELFF.

This sequence joins TRBV29-1 and TRBJ1-4, with TRBD1 identical over 7 bases. This CDR3 comprises 13 residues. After removal of 5 bases from V and 4 bases from J, the junction contained 4 bases not matched to a gene. Germline V lookup: CDR1 SQVTM, CDR2 ANQGSEA. In DNA form, the CDR3 reads TGCAGCGTTCGACAGGGTGATAATGAAAAACTGTTTTTT. It is translated as CSVRQGDNEKLFF.

This clone was found once. Other DNA sequences from this sample encode an identical CDR3 as well. The chain uses TRBV7-9 and TRBJ2-7; D is unresolved. Per germline, CDR1 SEHNR and CDR2 FQNEAQ (reference sequence). CDR3 length: 11 residues. V was pared by 5 bases and J by 0 bases, with 2 bases between. CDR3 DNA sequence: TGTGCCAGCAGCCCCTCCTACGAGCAGTACTTC. It is translated as CASSPSYEQYF. The whole variable domain, remainder taken from reference TRBV7-9 and TRBJ2-7, is DTGVSQNPRHKITKRGQNVTFRCDPISEHNRLYWYRQTLGQGPEFLTYFQNEAQLEKSRLLSDRFSAERPKGSFSTLEIQRTEQGDSAMYLCASSPSYEQYFGPGTRLTVT.

This chain uses TRBV2 with TRBJ2-7; D perhaps matches TRBD2 (6 bases). This CDR3 comprises 10 residues. Germline CDR1 SNHLY, CDR2 FYNNEI. The ends were cut back, 4 bases at V and 13 bases at J, with 11 bases in the middle. The CDR3 spells CASSGLAGYF. The CDR3 DNA is TGTGCCAGCAGTGGTCTCGCGGGATACTTC.

The chain combines TRBV18 with TRBJ1-1; D gene unclear. This CDR3 is built from 16 residues. Germline V gene sequence: CDR1 KGHSH, CDR2 LQKENI. V shed 6 bases and J shed 3 bases, with 20 bases lying between them. The CDR3 DNA reads TGTGCCAGCTCGAAAATTGGACCCGCACGGGACACTGAAGCTTTCTTT. Its translation: CASSKIGPARDTEAFF.

V is TRBV27 and J is TRBJ2-3; no firm D call. CDR3 length equals 13 residues. V was cut by 4 bases and J by 6 bases, with 11 bases left in between. CDR1 is MNHEY and CDR2 is SMNVEV in the germline V gene (reference sequence). DNA for the CDR3: TGTGCCAGCAGTTCGTATGTATTCGATACGCAGTATTTT. It translates to CASSSYVFDTQYF.

The chain combines TRBV18 with TRBJ2-1; a possible D gene is TRBD1 (6 bases). Trimming pared 3 bases from V and 6 bases from J, leaving 12 bases between. CDR1 and CDR2 (germline): KGHSH, LQKENI. CDR3 length: 14 amino acids. In DNA form, the CDR3 reads TGTGCCAGCTCACCTAAGACAGGTACCAATGAGCAGTTCTTC. This codes for CASSPKTGTNEQFF.

This chain connects TRBV28 to TRBJ1-4; D call uncertain. V lost 2 bases and J 3 bases, leaving 7 bases between the germline ends. Germline values: CDR1 MDHEN, CDR2 SYDVKM. CDR3 length: 14 amino acids. The CDR3 coding sequence is TGTGCCAGCAGTTTAATGGGCCCTAATGAAAAACTGTTTTTT. Translated, it gives CASSLMGPNEKLFF.

This clone occurred once. The chain links TRBV5-6 to TRBJ2-5, with D perhaps matching TRBD2 (6 bases). V was shortened by 4 bases and J by 4 bases, with 11 bases between the two germline ends. The CDR3 has 13 residues. From germline, CDR1 is SGHDT and CDR2 YYEEEE. The CDR3, as DNA: TGTGCCAGCAGCGGGTCCGGGGGAGAGACCCAGTACTTC. This translates into CASSGSGGETQYF.

The chain is built from TRBV9 and TRBJ2-1; 15 bases match TRBD2. The CDR3 has 15 residues. The junction had 5 bases not matched to a gene; V was cut back by 3 bases and J by 10 bases. CDR1 and CDR2 (germline): SGDLS, YYNGEE. CDR3 coding DNA: TGTGCCAGCAGCGGGGGACTAGCGGGAGGTCGGGAGCAGTTCTTC. Residues: CASSGGLAGGREQFF.

The chain links TRBV7-9 to TRBJ2-3; TRBD2 matches 9 bases. Trimming cost V 6 bases and J 6 bases; bases outside gene matches: 7. Germline V gene sequence: CDR1 SEHNR, CDR2 FQNEAQ (reference sequence). CDR3 length: 14 amino acids. The CDR3 DNA follows: TGTGCCAGCAGGGGAAGCGGGGGGAGTGATACGCAGTATTTT. Protein product: CASRGSGGSDTQYF.

The chain joins TRBV30 to TRBJ2-1; D not certain. V was pared by 3 bases and J by 5 bases, with 20 bases between. This CDR3 is 16 amino acids long. Germline V gene data show CDR1 as GTSNPN and CDR2 as SVGIG (reference sequence). Here the CDR3 DNA reads TGTGCCTGGAGAGAACCACTCACCCCAAGGCACAATGAGCAGTTCTTC. It encodes CAWREPLTPRHNEQFF. The full variable domain, completed using reference TRBV30 and TRBJ2-1, is SQTIHQWPATLVQPVGSPLSLECTVEGTSNPNLYWYRQAAGRGLQLLFYSVGIGQISSEVPQNLSASRPQDRQFILSSKKLLLSDSGFYLCAWREPLTPRHNEQFFGPGTRLTVL.

V is TRBV25-1 and J is TRBJ1-1, with D unclear. Looked up from germline, CDR1 is MGHDK and CDR2 is SYGVNS. The CDR3 sequence is 11 residues long. V dropped 3 bases and J dropped 5 bases, with 4 bases sitting between them. CDR3 amino acids: CASSDYTEAFF. Here the CDR3 DNA reads TGTGCCAGCAGTGATTATACTGAAGCTTTCTTT.